This T cell receptor beta chain originates from a study of T cell changes during pregnancy in multiple sclerosis. The assay was immunoSEQ multiplex PCR, and TCRdb's table has in-frame clones only and misses some. The data contain 98,000 or so clones, roughly 92% of them singletons. Germline CDR1 reads MNHEY; CDR2 reads SMNVEV (reference sequence). The CDR3 consists of 14 residues. The V gene lost 4 bases and the J gene lost 2 bases, with 11 bases spanning the gap. The sample in question was peripheral blood, obtained after pregnancy. The chain carries TRBV27 and TRBJ2-5; D gene uncertain. The source is a female donor with multiple sclerosis, enrolled in a pregnancy study. CDR3 nucleotides: TGTGCCAGCAGTTCTGCAGTGTGGCAAGAGACCCAGTACTTC. The encoded protein is CASSSAVWQETQYF.